This T cell receptor (beta chain) derives from a study of cytomegalovirus exposure and HLA in healthy donors. Study results and limitations: The study assumed roughly uniform donor sequencing depth for presence/absence analyses. Later analysis identified a missense DCLRE1C variant that was linked to TCR beta V- and J-gene trimming. A previous analysis found most TCR beta V segments productive roughly 87% or roughly 30% of the time.

This clone was observed once. What it binds is not known. The CDR3 is 15 amino acids. Trimming took 1 base from V and 8 from J, leaving 14 bases between them. Germline V gene sequence: CDR1 MDHEN, CDR2 SYDVKM. The primer mix had 60 Vbeta and 13 Jbeta primers. Using immunoSEQ multiplex PCR, the repertoire was profiled, and TCRdb retains in-frame clones only, with some absent. The repertoire holds some 180,000 clones, 70% to 80% seen once, with about 1.9% in the top ten. This TCR came from a man aged 25 to 40 in good health and CMV-seronegative. Sequences were obtained from PBMCs. The chain carries TRBV28 and TRBJ1-4, with D maybe TRBD1 (6 bases). This chain's CDR3 is CASSLLGGAGEKLFF. As DNA, the CDR3 is TGTGCCAGCAGTTTATTGGGGGGGGCAGGGGAAAAACTGTTTTTT.